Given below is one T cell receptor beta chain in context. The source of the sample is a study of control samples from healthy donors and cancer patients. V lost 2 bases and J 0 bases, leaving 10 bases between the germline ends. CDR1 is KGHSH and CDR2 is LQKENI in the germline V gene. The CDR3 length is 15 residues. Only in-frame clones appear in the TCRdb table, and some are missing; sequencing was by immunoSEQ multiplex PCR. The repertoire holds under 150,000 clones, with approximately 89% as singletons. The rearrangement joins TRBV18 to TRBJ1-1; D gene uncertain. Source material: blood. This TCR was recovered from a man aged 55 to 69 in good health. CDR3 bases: TGTGCCAGCTCACCAACATCGGGGATGAACACTGAAGCTTTCTTT. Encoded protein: CASSPTSGMNTEAFF.